The 26 T cell receptor beta chains presented below share a single source sample, sequenced in a study of T cell changes during pregnancy in multiple sclerosis. TCRdb keeps only in-frame clones here, not all; method: immunoSEQ multiplex PCR. In the table there are nearly 20,000 clones, 75% to 90% of which are singletons. The sample in question was CD8+ T cells from peripheral blood mononuclear cells, obtained in the third trimester of pregnancy. These receptors came from a female donor in good health, enrolled as a control in a pregnancy study.

CDR3 residues: CASSQDAGVGQPQHF. CDR3 DNA: TGTGCCAGCAGCCAAGATGCGGGGGTAGGTCAGCCCCAGCATTTT. This rearrangement joins TRBV4-2 to TRBJ1-5, with a possible D match to TRBD1 (5 bases). Germline CDR1 and CDR2: LGHNA and YNFKEQ. Trimming pared 0 bases from V and 6 bases from J, leaving 12 bases between. This CDR3 is 15 amino acids long.

This chain joins TRBV4-3 and TRBJ2-1; 8 nucleotides agree with TRBD2. Trimming at V came to 0 bases and at J to 3 bases, leaving 4 bases not matched to a gene. From germline, CDR1 is LGHNA and CDR2 YSLEER. The CDR3 has 16 residues. CDR3 amino acids: CASSQDSGGSYNEQFF. The CDR3 nucleotides read TGCGCCAGCAGCCAAGATTCGGGGGGGAGCTACAATGAGCAGTTCTTC.

This clone came up once. The chain has TRBV27 and TRBJ2-7; no clear D. This CDR3 contains 13 residues. Germline V gene data show CDR1 as MNHEY and CDR2 as SMNVEV (reference sequence). V shed 8 bases and J shed 8 bases, with 19 bases lying between them. The DNA of the CDR3 is TGTGCCAGCGGGTGGAGTAGTCCATACAAGCAGTACTTC. This gives the protein CASGWSSPYKQYF.

The J gene is TRBJ1-2, the V gene TRBV7-9; unclear D gene. Germline-derived CDR1 and CDR2 are SEHNR and FQNEAQ (reference sequence). This CDR3 is 13 amino acids long. Trimming removed 7 bases at V and 4 bases at J, with 13 bases between. Here the CDR3 DNA reads TGTGCCAGCACCCCGGTTGATGGCTATGGCTACACCTTC. Translating gives CASTPVDGYGYTF.

The CDR3 sequence: CASSARDRAFYGYTF. In DNA form, the CDR3 reads TGTGCCAGCAGCGCCCGGGACAGGGCCTTCTATGGCTACACCTTC. The V and J genes are TRBV9 and TRBJ1-2; 9 bases align to TRBD1. Trimming removed 3 bases from V and 4 bases from J; junction bases left unmatched: 7. The CDR3 covers 15 residues. The germline V gene encodes CDR1 SGDLS and CDR2 YYNGEE.

The rearrangement joins TRBV7-9 to TRBJ2-1; 11 bases fit TRBD2. CDR3 length equals 14 residues. Germline V CDR1 and CDR2: SEHNR, FQNEAQ (reference sequence). Trimming cost V 6 bases and J 8 bases; bases outside gene matches: 6. In DNA, the CDR3 is TGTGCCAGCAGTTCTAGCGGGGGGCGGGATGAGCAGTTCTTC. The encoded protein is CASSSSGGRDEQFF.

V usage is TRBV11-2 and J usage is TRBJ2-2; 7 positions match TRBD1. V was clipped by 1 base and J by 0 bases; unmatched bases: 2. Germline CDR1 SGHAT, CDR2 FQNNGV. The CDR3 spans 16 residues. The chain's CDR3 is CASSLAGQTNTGELFF. In nucleotides, the CDR3 is TGTGCCAGCAGCTTAGCGGGACAGACGAACACCGGGGAGCTGTTTTTT.

J is TRBJ2-1 and V is TRBV4-3, with D possibly TRBD1 on 6 matching bases. V dropped 4 bases and J dropped 2 bases, with 9 bases sitting between them. Germline V lookup: CDR1 LGHNA, CDR2 YSLEER. CDR3 length equals 14 residues. The CDR3 reads CASSRDRTYNEQFF. Here the CDR3 DNA reads TGCGCCAGCAGCCGCGACAGGACCTACAATGAGCAGTTCTTC.

This sequence joins TRBV7-9 and TRBJ2-7, with TRBD1 identical over 9 bases. CDR1 and CDR2 (germline): SEHNR, FQNEAQ (reference sequence). The V and J ends lost 5 bases and 4 bases, in that order; junction bases with no gene match: 6. CDR3 length: 14 amino acids. CDR3 sequence (DNA): TGTGCCAGCAGCCCCGCCGGGACAGGGTACGAGCAGTACTTC. Protein: CASSPAGTGYEQYF.

This rearrangement joins TRBV5-1 to TRBJ2-5, with 9 nucleotides matching TRBD1. V lost 4 bases and J lost 2; bases outside the gene matches: 12. Germline values: CDR1 SGHRS, CDR2 YFSETQ. The CDR3 extends over 17 amino acids. The CDR3 region has the DNA TGCGCCAGCAGCCCGTGGGGGACAGGGATGGGGCAAGAGACCCAGTACTTC. Translated: CASSPWGTGMGQETQYF.

This clone has more than one count but fewer than ten. This chain links TRBV14 with TRBJ1-1, with TRBD1 as a possible D gene (5 bases). Germline lookup yields CDR1 SGHDN and CDR2 FVKESK. This CDR3 has 14 amino acids. The V gene lost 1 base and the J gene lost 5 bases, with 11 bases spanning the gap. The CDR3 protein is CASSQATGGTEAFF. Written as DNA, the CDR3 is TGTGCCAGCAGCCAAGCTACGGGGGGTACTGAAGCTTTCTTT.

Only one count was recorded for this clone. The rearrangement uses TRBV9 and TRBJ1-2; 7 bases are shared with TRBD1. This CDR3 region has 14 residues. V gave up 3 bases and J gave up 4 bases; unmatched junction bases: 6. Germline CDR1 and CDR2: SGDLS and YYNGEE. The CDR3 sequence is CASSAGGGLYGYTF. For the CDR3, the DNA is TGTGCCAGCAGCGCAGGAGGGGGCCTCTATGGCTACACCTTC.

The CDR3 spells CASSLLGRAQETQYF. The CDR3 region has the DNA TGTGCCAGCAGCCTCCTAGGCAGGGCCCAAGAGACCCAGTACTTC. The J gene is TRBJ2-5, the V gene TRBV11-3; D is perhaps TRBD1 (5 bases). Germline lookup yields CDR1 SGHNT and CDR2 YENEEA. This CDR3 contains 15 residues. Trimming shortened V by 5 bases and J by 1 base, and 14 bases separated the two germline ends.

The rearrangement uses TRBV27 and TRBJ2-7; D is possibly TRBD1 (5 bases). V was cut by 6 bases and J by 5 bases, with 20 bases left in between. CDR1 is MNHEY and CDR2 is SMNVEV in the germline V gene (reference sequence). The CDR3 contains 15 residues. CDR3 coding DNA: TGTGCCAGCAGCTCTCGGAATAACCCGGACAACGAGCAGTACTTC. Residues: CASSSRNNPDNEQYF.

The rearrangement links TRBV4-2 to TRBJ2-7, with 7 bases lining up with TRBD2. This CDR3 region has 16 residues. Germline V gene sequence: CDR1 LGHNA, CDR2 YNFKEQ. Germline trimming cut 0 bases from V and 0 bases from J; bases unmatched to any gene: 5. CDR3 in DNA: TGTGCCAGCAGCCAAGATTTGGCTAGCGGCTCCTACGAGCAGTACTTC. It translates to CASSQDLASGSYEQYF.

This clone has a handful of counts. The rearrangement links TRBV27 to TRBJ1-1; no reliable D call. This CDR3 has 15 amino acids. V lost 3 bases, J lost 1 base, and 12 bases lay in between. Germline loops: CDR1 MNHEY, CDR2 SMNVEV (reference sequence). Written as DNA, the CDR3 is TGTGCCAGCAGTTTTGGAAGCGATTGGAACACTGAAGCTTTCTTT. As protein: CASSFGSDWNTEAFF.

The chain uses TRBV28 and TRBJ1-2; TRBD1 matches 7 bases. The germline V gene has CDR1 MDHEN and CDR2 SYDVKM. Trimming cost V 3 bases and J 5 bases; bases outside gene matches: 9. CDR3 length: 15 amino acids. The CDR3 loop reads CASSFTLTGEYGYTF. DNA for the CDR3: TGTGCCAGCAGTTTCACCCTAACAGGGGAATATGGCTACACCTTC.

The chain is built from TRBV7-9 and TRBJ2-7; D perhaps matches TRBD2 (7 bases). CDR3 size: 15 residues. V was trimmed by 4 bases and J by 6 bases, leaving 19 bases between them. Germline CDR1 SEHNR, CDR2 FQNEAQ (reference sequence). Here the CDR3 reads CASSSQGSWGGEQYF. The CDR3 bases are TGTGCCAGCAGCTCCCAGGGGAGTTGGGGGGGCGAGCAGTACTTC.

The chain has TRBV5-1 and TRBJ2-7, with TRBD1 matching over 7 bases. The CDR3 runs to 13 residues. V trimming: 1 base; J trimming: 6 bases; junction bases outside the gene matches: 4. Germline V gives CDR1 SGHRS, CDR2 YFSETQ. The CDR3, as DNA: TGCGCCAGCAGCTTGACAGGGGATGGCGAGCAGTACTTC. Its translation: CASSLTGDGEQYF.

This clone was seen once. The V gene is TRBV11-1, the J gene TRBJ2-3; no clear D. This CDR3 is 14 amino acids long. Germline V CDR1 and CDR2: SGHAT, FQDESV (reference sequence). The V end was cut by 6 bases, the J end by 1 base, with 11 bases between. The CDR3, as DNA: TGTGCCAGCAGTTTCCTACCGGGCACAGATACGCAGTATTTT. Translation: CASSFLPGTDTQYF. The full variable domain, in which reference TRBV11-1 and TRBJ2-3 provide the parts outside the CDR3, is EAEVAQSPRYKITEKSQAVAFWCDPISGHATLYWYRQILGQGPELLVQFQDESVVDDSQLPKDRFSAERLKGVDSTLKIQPAELGDSAMYLCASSFLPGTDTQYFGPGTRLTVL.

The chain uses TRBV6-6 and TRBJ1-5, with D tentatively TRBD1 (5 bases). Germline CDR1 is MNHNY and CDR2 is SVGAGI (reference sequence). There are 13 residues in the CDR3. Trimming removed 5 bases at V and 4 bases at J, with 9 bases between. CDR3 bases: TGTGCCAGCAGTCCCCCAGGGAATCAGCCCCAGCATTTT. The encoded protein is CASSPPGNQPQHF.

The chain uses TRBV9 and TRBJ2-2; D is possibly TRBD1 (5 bases). This CDR3 is 15 amino acids long. Looked up from germline, CDR1 is SGDLS and CDR2 is YYNGEE. V dropped 0 bases and J dropped 6 bases, with 12 bases sitting between them. The CDR3 DNA reads as TGTGCCAGCAGCGTAGCCGCAGGGTTGGCCGGGGAGCTGTTTTTT. This encodes CASSVAAGLAGELFF.

The chain is built from TRBV6-6 and TRBJ2-3; TRBD2 is a possible D gene (6 bases). Trimming left V 2 bases short and J 7 bases short, with 13 bases between. The CDR3 runs to 14 residues. Germline V CDR1 and CDR2: MNHNY, SVGAGI (reference sequence). This CDR3 is CASSYVAGLNTQYF. CDR3 DNA sequence: TGTGCCAGCAGTTACGTGGCGGGGCTGAATACGCAGTATTTT.

This clone was counted a few times. The chain has TRBV6-1 and TRBJ2-3; 7 bases are a match to TRBD2. Germline trimming cut 3 bases from V and 2 bases from J; bases unmatched to any gene: 5. This CDR3 region has 15 residues. From germline, CDR1 is MNHNS and CDR2 SASEGT. The CDR3 loop reads CASSDGSGTTDTQYF. In nucleotides, the CDR3 is TGTGCCAGCAGTGATGGGAGCGGGACCACAGATACGCAGTATTTT.

The chain employs TRBV28 and TRBJ2-7; 8 nucleotides match TRBD1. The CDR3 is 14 residues long. Germline values: CDR1 MDHEN, CDR2 SYDVKM. The V segment lost 3 bases and the J segment 3 bases; nucleotides outside the gene matches: 4. The CDR3 DNA reads TGTGCCAGCAGTTTCCAGGGGGCAAACTACGAGCAGTACTTC. Translation: CASSFQGANYEQYF. The full variable domain, completed using reference TRBV28 and TRBJ2-7, is DVKVTQSSRYLVKRTGEKVFLECVQDMDHENMFWYRQDPGLGLRLIYFSYDVKMKEKGDIPEGYSVSREKKERFSLILESASTNQTSMYLCASSFQGANYEQYFGPGTRLTVT.

The chain uses TRBV4-1 and TRBJ2-2; weak D call: TRBD1 (5 bases). The CDR3 totals 14 residues. V shed 0 bases and J shed 8 bases, with 10 bases lying between them. Per the germline V gene, CDR1 is MGHRA and CDR2 is YSYEKL. CDR3 protein: CASSQDIRVGELFF. The CDR3 DNA sequence: TGCGCCAGCAGCCAAGATATCAGGGTTGGGGAGCTGTTTTTT.